A selection of T cell receptor beta chains follows, all from one sample in a study of technical replicates of blood from a few donors. The assay was immunoSEQ multiplex PCR, and TCRdb's table has in-frame clones only and misses some. This table holds 91,000 or so clones, 95% found once. Sequenced sample: T cells isolated from PBMCs. Receptor source: a human donor in good health. CDR3s include the opening cysteine and the closing phenylalanine or tryptophan. The order of the fields is J gene, D gene, V gene, CDR3 DNA, CDR3 protein. The D gene is left open where the match is weak.

TRBJ2-7,NA,TRBV6-5,TGTGCCAGCAGTTACGAGGCAGGCCAAACCCTAGCACAGTACTTC,CASSYEAGQTLAQYF
TRBJ1-5,TRBD1,TRBV5-6,TGTGCCAGCAGCTTGGGACAGGGAGGTCAGCCCCAGCATTTT,CASSLGQGGQPQHF
TRBJ2-5,TRBD2,TRBV2,TGTGCCAGCAGTCTGACTGGATTGCGGGGGAAAGAGACCCAGTACTTC,CASSLTGLRGKETQYF
TRBJ1-5,NA,TRBV29-1,TGCAGCGTTGCGCAGGGATATAGCAATCAGCCCCAGCATTTT,CSVAQGYSNQPQHF
TRBJ2-7,TRBD1,TRBV30,TGTGCCTGGAGTACCGGGACAGCTGTTTTCTACGAGCAGTACTTC,CAWSTGTAVFYEQYF
TRBJ2-1,NA,TRBV30,TGTGCCTCTCAGGGACACTACCTCTCCTACAATGAGCAGTTCTTC,CASQGHYLSYNEQFF
TRBJ2-1,TRBD2,TRBV2,TGTGCCAGCAAAGCACGGACTAGCGGGGGGCCTGATGAGCAGTTCTTC,CASKARTSGGPDEQFF
TRBJ2-1,NA,TRBV28,TGTGCCAGCACCGTACCTACGGCAGGGGATGCCAATGAGCAGTTCTTC,CASTVPTAGDANEQFF
TRBJ2-5,TRBD2,TRBV18,TGTGCCAGCTCACCCACTAGCGGGTTAGAGACCCAGTACTTC,CASSPTSGLETQYF
TRBJ2-2,NA,TRBV28,TGTGCCAGCAGTGTCACTAACACCGGGGAGCTGTTTTTT,CASSVTNTGELFF
TRBJ1-2,NA,TRBV7-9,TGTGCCAGCAGCCTCCGGGACTATGACTATGGCTACACCTTC,CASSLRDYDYGYTF
TRBJ2-3,TRBD2,TRBV5-1,TGCGCCAGCAGCTTACCAGCGGGAGGCACAGATACGCAGTATTTT,CASSLPAGGTDTQYF
TRBJ1-4,NA,TRBV5-4,TGTGCCAGCAGCTCCGACAGCACATCTATGGAGAAACTGTTTTTT,CASSSDSTSMEKLFF